The 24 T cell receptor beta chains reported below all come from one sample, sequenced in a study of post-analysis software for immune sequencing data. Study-wide results and limits: TRBV5-6, TRBV5-1 and TRBV20-1 belonged to a set of roughly 5 TRBV segments that were more frequent in patients than controls.

These receptors have no known antigen. Unique molecular identifiers were carried by the TCR beta cDNA libraries. MiXCR, run by TCRdb on the PCR reads, gives a single entry per CDR3 protein. The sample lists some 690,000 distinct CDR3 sequences, around 27% occurring once. The material sequenced was blood. Receptor source: a girl aged 5-17 years with multiple sclerosis.

Concerning this clonotype itself: The germline gene is not matched at one end of the junction; a read error may be the cause. The CDR3 nucleotides read TGTGCCAGCAGCTTAGGAGCGGGAAACTGTGGCTACACCTTC. Its translation is CASSLGAGNCGYTF. The chain links TRBV11-2 to TRBJ1-2, with D uncertain. Germline-derived CDR1 and CDR2 are SGHAT and FQNNGV. This CDR3 has 14 amino acids.

The chain combines TRBV4-1 with TRBJ1-2; D is perhaps TRBD1 (5 bases). The germline CDR1 and CDR2 sequences are MGHRA and YSYEKL. The CDR3 extends over 15 amino acids. Trimming left V 1 base short and J 6 bases short, with 15 bases between. CDR3 DNA sequence: TGCGCCAGCAGCCAAGGATTTTCAGGGAAGAATGGCTACACCTTC. Amino acid sequence: CASSQGFSGKNGYTF.

This clonotype was detected a few times. The chain has TRBV3-1 and TRBJ2-3; 10 positions match TRBD1. V trimming: 4 bases; J trimming: 5 bases; junction bases outside the gene matches: 6. The CDR3 sequence is 15 residues long. Germline V CDR1 and CDR2: LGHDT, YNNKEL (reference sequence). The chain's CDR3 is CASSRDRGRIDTQYF. The CDR3 coding sequence is TGTGCCAGCAGCCGAGACAGGGGGCGCATAGATACGCAGTATTTT.

This chain uses TRBV20-1 with TRBJ2-4; D gene ambiguous. Between the trimmed V and J ends, which lost 8 bases and 11 bases, there was a span of 19 bases. There are 12 residues in the CDR3. The germline gives CDR1 DFQATT, CDR2 SNEGSKA (reference sequence). For the CDR3, the DNA is TGCAGTAAAGCTAGGGCAGGTGGGGTTCAGTACTTC. Translating gives CSKARAGGVQYF.

The V call is TRBV12-3 or TRBV12-4, the J call TRBJ2-5; 7 bases match TRBD2. This CDR3 comprises 11 residues. The V segment lost 3 bases and the J segment 11 bases; nucleotides outside the gene matches: 3. The CDR3 DNA reads as TGTGCCAGCAGTTTCGCGGGGGAGCAGTACTTC. Translated, it gives CASSFAGEQYF.

This clonotype has only a few counts. The chain carries TRBV9 and TRBJ2-7, with 12 bases aligning to TRBD1. The germline V gene has CDR1 SGDLS and CDR2 YYNGEE. The CDR3 covers 16 residues. Unmatched junction bases numbered 7, after V lost 2 bases and J lost 4 bases. CDR3 DNA sequence: TGTGCCAGCAGCGTGAGATGGGACAGGGGGCCGTACGAGCAGTACTTC. It translates to CASSVRWDRGPYEQYF.

The rearrangement joins TRBV3-1 to TRBJ1-1; weak D call: TRBD1 (6 bases). This CDR3 has 14 residues. Trimming left V 1 base short and J 2 bases short, with 8 bases between. Germline lookup yields CDR1 LGHDT and CDR2 YNNKEL (reference sequence). The CDR3 is CASSQAGANTEAFF. CDR3 coding DNA: TGTGCCAGCAGCCAAGCGGGGGCTAACACTGAAGCTTTCTTT.

The V gene is TRBV20-1, the J gene TRBJ2-4; 11 positions agree with TRBD2. The V gene's germline CDR1 is DFQATT and CDR2 SNEGSKA (reference sequence). This CDR3 has 15 residues. Losses at the gene ends were 1 base for V and 6 bases for J; bases not matched to a gene: 5. The CDR3 DNA follows: TGCAGTGCTAGAGGGGGGACTAGCGGACTAAACATTCAGTACTTC. Amino acid sequence: CSARGGTSGLNIQYF.

This chain connects TRBV4-3 to TRBJ2-1; tentative D call: TRBD2 (6 bases). Germline V CDR1 and CDR2: LGHNA, YSLEER. CDR3 length: 16 amino acids. V dropped 0 bases and J dropped 3 bases, with 12 bases sitting between them. DNA of the CDR3: TGCGCCAGCAGCCAAGATAGTCAGGGAGGCTACAATGAGCAGTTCTTC. It translates to CASSQDSQGGYNEQFF.

In this sample, this clonotype turned up a few times. The chain combines TRBV7-9 with TRBJ2-3; TRBD2 agrees at 7 bases. Looked up from germline, CDR1 is SEHNR and CDR2 is FQNEAQ (reference sequence). The CDR3 has 15 residues. Trimming cost V 5 bases and J 2 bases; bases outside gene matches: 7. In DNA form, the CDR3 reads TGTGCCAGCAGCGACGGCGGGAGTCCCACAGATACGCAGTATTTT. Residues: CASSDGGSPTDTQYF. The whole variable domain, remainder taken from reference TRBV7-9 and TRBJ2-3, is DTGVSQNPRHKITKRGQNVTFRCDPISEHNRLYWYRQTLGQGPEFLTYFQNEAQLEKSRLLSDRFSAERPKGSFSTLEIQRTEQGDSAMYLCASSDGGSPTDTQYFGPGTRLTVL.

This clonotype was counted once. The genes are TRBV6-5 and TRBJ2-1; perhaps TRBD1 as D (6 bases). This CDR3 comprises 15 residues. Germline V gene sequence: CDR1 MNHEY, CDR2 SVGAGI. V lost 8 bases, J lost 0 bases, and 14 bases lay in between. CDR3 amino acids: CASVPTGNSYNEQFF. DNA for the CDR3: TGTGCCAGCGTACCGACAGGAAACTCCTACAATGAGCAGTTCTTC.

The V gene is TRBV29-1, the J gene TRBJ1-4, with D possibly matching TRBD1 (5 bases). Germline V gene data show CDR1 as SQVTM and CDR2 as ANQGSEA. V was clipped by 2 bases and J by 6 bases, with 16 bases between them. CDR3 length: 15 residues. CDR3 protein: CSVEFGWGEDEKLFF. Here the CDR3 DNA reads TGCAGCGTTGAATTTGGTTGGGGGGAAGATGAAAAACTGTTTTTT.

This clonotype was seen a few times. The V gene is TRBV4-2, the J gene TRBJ2-1; D is perhaps TRBD1 (8 bases). V shed 4 bases and J shed 5 bases, with 18 bases lying between them. This CDR3 has 16 amino acids. Germline assignment: CDR1 LGHNA and CDR2 YNFKEQ. DNA of the CDR3: TGTGCCAGCAGCCTCTACAGGGGGGGGGGTAACAATGAGCAGTTCTTC. Translated: CASSLYRGGGNNEQFF.

This chain joins TRBV3-1 and TRBJ2-5; D not certain. Germline assignment: CDR1 LGHDT and CDR2 YNNKEL (reference sequence). Trimming removed 0 bases at V and 11 bases at J, with 16 bases between. The CDR3 has 14 residues. The CDR3, as DNA: TGTGCCAGCAGCCAAGAGGCCAGATCCTACGGGCAGTACTTC. Translated, it gives CASSQEARSYGQYF.

The genes are TRBV11-2 and TRBJ1-1, with 10 bases matching TRBD1. The germline V gene encodes CDR1 SGHAT and CDR2 FQNNGV. The CDR3 length is 14 residues. V was clipped by 2 bases and J by 10 bases; unmatched bases: 7. The CDR3 region is CASSLIGTGARAFF. CDR3 DNA sequence: TGTGCCAGCAGCTTAATAGGGACAGGGGCCCGAGCTTTCTTT.

This chain connects TRBV10-1 to TRBJ2-1; D is unresolved. V was cut by 3 bases and J by 4 bases, with 10 bases left in between. From germline, CDR1 is WNHNN and CDR2 SYGVQD (reference sequence). The CDR3 has 14 residues. The CDR3 sequence is CASSDFDIYNEQFF. Written as DNA, the CDR3 is TGCGCCAGCAGTGATTTCGACATTTACAATGAGCAGTTCTTC.

The chain links TRBV28 to TRBJ2-7, with 8 bases lining up with TRBD2. The germline V gene encodes CDR1 MDHEN and CDR2 SYDVKM. The CDR3 has 16 residues. Losses at the gene ends were 5 bases for V and 6 bases for J; bases not matched to a gene: 15. DNA for the CDR3: TGTGCCAGCAGTGGCTTCGGGGGGGCCACTCGCGGCGAGCAGTACTTC. Protein: CASSGFGGATRGEQYF. Full variable domain (remainder filled in from reference TRBV28 and TRBJ2-7): DVKVTQSSRYLVKRTGEKVFLECVQDMDHENMFWYRQDPGLGLRLIYFSYDVKMKEKGDIPEGYSVSREKKERFSLILESASTNQTSMYLCASSGFGGATRGEQYFGPGTRLTVT.

This rearrangement joins TRBV5-1 to TRBJ2-1, with TRBD2 matching over 13 bases. CDR1 SGHRS and CDR2 YFSETQ come from the germline V gene. This CDR3 contains 17 residues. The trim removed 1 base at V and 7 bases at J, leaving 8 bases unmatched. CDR3 sequence reads: CASSLMLGLAGVNEQFF. In DNA form, the CDR3 reads TGCGCCAGCAGCTTGATGCTCGGACTAGCGGGAGTTAATGAGCAGTTCTTC.

Notes on this clonotype: Just one base apart from a much larger clone, this may be a read error. The rearrangement links TRBV5-6 to TRBJ2-7; maybe TRBD1 (6 bases). The CDR3 sequence is 14 residues long. Germline V gene data show CDR1 as SGHDT and CDR2 as YYEEEE. The CDR3 protein is CAGSPTGIPYEQYF. CDR3 DNA sequence: TGTGCCGGCAGCCCAACAGGGATCCCGTACGAGCAGTACTTC.

The rearrangement joins TRBV7-8 to TRBJ2-6; 12 positions match TRBD2. Germline CDR1 is SGHVS and CDR2 is FQNEAQ. V dropped 5 bases and J dropped 8; count of bases not matched to a gene: 19. The CDR3 contains 20 residues. The CDR3 DNA reads as TGTGCCAGCAGCCGGGGTGGATGGATGGAGACTAGCGGGGGATCCAACGTCCTGACTTTC. It yields the protein CASSRGGWMETSGGSNVLTF.

This clonotype has a handful of counts. J is TRBJ2-3 and V is TRBV20-1; 12 positions agree with TRBD2. The V gene end was trimmed by 6 bases and the J gene end by 5 bases; junction bases not matched to a gene: 6. Germline CDR1 is DFQATT and CDR2 is SNEGSKA (reference sequence). The CDR3 sequence is 14 residues long. The CDR3 sequence: CSATGLAGKDTQYF. Written as DNA, the CDR3 is TGCAGTGCAACGGGACTAGCGGGTAAAGATACGCAGTATTTT.

This clonotype was seen only a few times. The chain uses TRBV24-1 and TRBJ1-5; 7 nucleotides match TRBD1. The V gene's germline CDR1 is KGHDR and CDR2 SFDVKD. The CDR3 has 14 residues. Germline trimming cut 5 bases from V and 4 bases from J; bases unmatched to any gene: 4. CDR3: CATSGRDSNQPQHF. CDR3 DNA: TGTGCCACCAGTGGCCGGGACAGTAATCAGCCCCAGCATTTT.

The chain joins TRBV5-1 to TRBJ1-1, with a tentative D call TRBD1 (5 bases). The V end was cut by 3 bases, the J end by 4 bases, with 19 bases between. This CDR3 spans 16 amino acids. The germline V gene has CDR1 SGHRS and CDR2 YFSETQ. The CDR3 is CASSSQFRGRGTEAFF. Written as DNA, the CDR3 is TGCGCCAGCAGCTCGCAATTTCGGGGGAGGGGCACTGAAGCTTTCTTT.

V usage is TRBV18 and J usage is TRBJ2-7; D gene ambiguous. Trimming removed 1 base at V and 3 bases at J, with 10 bases between. This CDR3 spans 14 amino acids. Per germline, CDR1 KGHSH and CDR2 LQKENI. The CDR3 DNA reads as TGTGCCAGCTCACCACGGGCAGACCTCTACGAGCAGTACTTC. Translation: CASSPRADLYEQYF.